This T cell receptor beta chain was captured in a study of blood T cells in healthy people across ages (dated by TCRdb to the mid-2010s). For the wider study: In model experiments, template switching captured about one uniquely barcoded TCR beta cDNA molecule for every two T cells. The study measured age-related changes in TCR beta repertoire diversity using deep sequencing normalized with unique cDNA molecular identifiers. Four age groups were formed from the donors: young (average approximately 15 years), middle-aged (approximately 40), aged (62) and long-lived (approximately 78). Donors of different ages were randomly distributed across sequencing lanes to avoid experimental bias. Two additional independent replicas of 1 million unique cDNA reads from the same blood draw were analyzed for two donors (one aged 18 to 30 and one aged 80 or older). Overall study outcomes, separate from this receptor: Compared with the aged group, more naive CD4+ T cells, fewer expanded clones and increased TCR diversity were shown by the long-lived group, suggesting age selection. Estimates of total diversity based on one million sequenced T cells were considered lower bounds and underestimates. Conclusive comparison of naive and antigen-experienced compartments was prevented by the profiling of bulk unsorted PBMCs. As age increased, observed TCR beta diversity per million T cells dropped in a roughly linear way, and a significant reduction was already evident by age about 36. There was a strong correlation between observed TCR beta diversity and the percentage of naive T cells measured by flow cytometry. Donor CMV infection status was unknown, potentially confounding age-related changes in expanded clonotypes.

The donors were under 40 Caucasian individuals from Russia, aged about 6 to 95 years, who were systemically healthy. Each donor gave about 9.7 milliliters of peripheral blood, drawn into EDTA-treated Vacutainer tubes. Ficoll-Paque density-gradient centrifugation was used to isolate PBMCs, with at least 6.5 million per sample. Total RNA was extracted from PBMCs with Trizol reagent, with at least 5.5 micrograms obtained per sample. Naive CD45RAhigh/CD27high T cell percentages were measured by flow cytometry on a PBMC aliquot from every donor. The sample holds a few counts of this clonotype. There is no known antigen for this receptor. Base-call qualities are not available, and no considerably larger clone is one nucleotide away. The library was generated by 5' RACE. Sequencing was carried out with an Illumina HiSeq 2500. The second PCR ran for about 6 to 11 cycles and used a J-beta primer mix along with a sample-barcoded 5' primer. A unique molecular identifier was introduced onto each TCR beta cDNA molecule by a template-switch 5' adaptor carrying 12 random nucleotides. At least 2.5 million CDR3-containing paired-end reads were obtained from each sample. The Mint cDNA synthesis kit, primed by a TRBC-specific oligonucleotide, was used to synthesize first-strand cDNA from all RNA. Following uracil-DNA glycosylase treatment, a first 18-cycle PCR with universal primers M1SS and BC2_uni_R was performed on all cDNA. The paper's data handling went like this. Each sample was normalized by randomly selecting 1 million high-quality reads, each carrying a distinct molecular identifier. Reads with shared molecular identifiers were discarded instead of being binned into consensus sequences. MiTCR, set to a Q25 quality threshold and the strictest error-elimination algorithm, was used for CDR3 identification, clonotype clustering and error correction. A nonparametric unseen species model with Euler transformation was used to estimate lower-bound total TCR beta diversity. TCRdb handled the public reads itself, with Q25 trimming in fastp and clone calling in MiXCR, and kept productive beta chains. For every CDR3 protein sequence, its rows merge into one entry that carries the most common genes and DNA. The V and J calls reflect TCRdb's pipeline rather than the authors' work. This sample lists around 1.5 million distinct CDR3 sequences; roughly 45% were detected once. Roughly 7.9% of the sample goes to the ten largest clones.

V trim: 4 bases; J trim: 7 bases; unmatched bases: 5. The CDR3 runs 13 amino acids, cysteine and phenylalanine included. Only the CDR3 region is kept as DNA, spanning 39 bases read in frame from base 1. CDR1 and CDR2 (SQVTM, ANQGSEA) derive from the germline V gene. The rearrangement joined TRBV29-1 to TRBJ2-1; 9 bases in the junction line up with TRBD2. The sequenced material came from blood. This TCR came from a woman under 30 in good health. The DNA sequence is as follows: TGCAGCGTTGGGCGCGGGGGGGCGAATGAGCAGTTCTTC. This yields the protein CSVGRGGANEQFF.